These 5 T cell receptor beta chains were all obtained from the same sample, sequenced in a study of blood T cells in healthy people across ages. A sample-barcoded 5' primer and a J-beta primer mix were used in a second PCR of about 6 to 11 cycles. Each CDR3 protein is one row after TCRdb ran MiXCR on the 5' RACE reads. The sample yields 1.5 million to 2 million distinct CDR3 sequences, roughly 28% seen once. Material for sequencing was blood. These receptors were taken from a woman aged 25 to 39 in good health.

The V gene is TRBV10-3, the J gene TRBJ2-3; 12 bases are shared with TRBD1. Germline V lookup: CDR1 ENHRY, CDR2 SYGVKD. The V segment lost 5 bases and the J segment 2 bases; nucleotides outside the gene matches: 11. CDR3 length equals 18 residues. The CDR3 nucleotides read TGTGCCATCAGTCCCGGGACAGGGGGCGCGGGCATCACAGATACGCAGTATTTT. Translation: CAISPGTGGAGITDTQYF.

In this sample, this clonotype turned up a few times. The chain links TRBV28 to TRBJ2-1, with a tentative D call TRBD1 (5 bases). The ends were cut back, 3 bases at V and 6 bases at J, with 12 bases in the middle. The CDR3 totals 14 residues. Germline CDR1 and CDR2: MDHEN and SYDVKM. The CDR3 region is CASSFLGQGNEQFF. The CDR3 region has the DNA TGTGCCAGCAGTTTCTTGGGGCAGGGCAATGAGCAGTTCTTC.

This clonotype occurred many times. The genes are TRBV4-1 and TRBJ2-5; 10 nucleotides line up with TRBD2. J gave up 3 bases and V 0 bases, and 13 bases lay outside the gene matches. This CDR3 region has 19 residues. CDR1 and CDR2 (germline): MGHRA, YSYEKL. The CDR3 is CASSQEPLGSGGDEETQYF. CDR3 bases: TGCGCCAGCAGCCAAGAACCCCTAGGGAGCGGGGGGGACGAAGAGACCCAGTACTTC.

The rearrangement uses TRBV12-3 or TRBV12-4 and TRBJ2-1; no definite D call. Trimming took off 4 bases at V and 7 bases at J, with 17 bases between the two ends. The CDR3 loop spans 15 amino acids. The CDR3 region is CASSYRRDFLNEQFF. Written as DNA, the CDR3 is TGTGCCAGCAGTTACCGCCGCGACTTCCTGAATGAGCAGTTCTTC.

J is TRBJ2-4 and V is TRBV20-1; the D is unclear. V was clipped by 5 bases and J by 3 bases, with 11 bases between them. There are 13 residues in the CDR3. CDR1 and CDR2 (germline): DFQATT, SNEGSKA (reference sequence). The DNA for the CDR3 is TGCAGTGCTCCCGGGCCTAACAAAAACATTCAGTACTTC. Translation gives CSAPGPNKNIQYF.